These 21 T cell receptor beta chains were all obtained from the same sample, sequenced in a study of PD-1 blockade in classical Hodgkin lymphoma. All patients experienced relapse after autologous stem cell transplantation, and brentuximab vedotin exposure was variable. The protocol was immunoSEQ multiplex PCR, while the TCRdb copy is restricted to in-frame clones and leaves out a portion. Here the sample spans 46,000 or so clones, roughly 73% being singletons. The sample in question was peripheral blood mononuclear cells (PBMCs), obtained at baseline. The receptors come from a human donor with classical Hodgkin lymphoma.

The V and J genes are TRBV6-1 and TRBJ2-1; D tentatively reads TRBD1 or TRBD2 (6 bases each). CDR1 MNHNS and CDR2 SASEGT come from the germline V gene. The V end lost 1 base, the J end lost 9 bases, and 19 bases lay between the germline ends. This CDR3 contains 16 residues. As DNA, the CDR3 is TGTGCCAGCAGTGAAGGGAGGGGCAGGGGTGGAGGTGAGCAGTTCTTC. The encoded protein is CASSEGRGRGGGEQFF.

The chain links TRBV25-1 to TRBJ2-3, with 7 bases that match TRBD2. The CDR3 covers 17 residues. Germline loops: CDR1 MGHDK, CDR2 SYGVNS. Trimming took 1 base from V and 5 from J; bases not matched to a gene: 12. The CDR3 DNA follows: TGTGCCAGCAGTGAATCCCCCTCTAGCGGTAGAGGAGATACGCAGTATTTT. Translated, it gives CASSESPSSGRGDTQYF.

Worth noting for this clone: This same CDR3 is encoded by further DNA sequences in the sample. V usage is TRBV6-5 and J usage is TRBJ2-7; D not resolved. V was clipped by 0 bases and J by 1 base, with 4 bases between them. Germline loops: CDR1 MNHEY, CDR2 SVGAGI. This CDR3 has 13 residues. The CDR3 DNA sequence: TGTGCCAGCAGTTACTCAGGGTCCTACGAGCAGTACTTC. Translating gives CASSYSGSYEQYF.

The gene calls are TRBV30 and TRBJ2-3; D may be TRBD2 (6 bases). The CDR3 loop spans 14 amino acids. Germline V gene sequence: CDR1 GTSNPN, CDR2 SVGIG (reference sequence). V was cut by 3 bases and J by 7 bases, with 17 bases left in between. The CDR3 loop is CAWRRGAAGNTQYF. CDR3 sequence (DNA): TGTGCCTGGAGACGCGGGGCGGCAGGAAATACGCAGTATTTT. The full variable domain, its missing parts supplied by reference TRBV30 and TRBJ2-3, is SQTIHQWPATLVQPVGSPLSLECTVEGTSNPNLYWYRQAAGRGLQLLFYSVGIGQISSEVPQNLSASRPQDRQFILSSKKLLLSDSGFYLCAWRRGAAGNTQYFGPGTRLTVL.

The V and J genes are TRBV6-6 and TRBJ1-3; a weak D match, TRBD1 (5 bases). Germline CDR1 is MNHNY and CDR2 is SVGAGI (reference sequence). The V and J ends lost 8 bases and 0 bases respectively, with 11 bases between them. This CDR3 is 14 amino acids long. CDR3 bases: TGTGCCAGCCGGGACTTATTCTCTGGAAACACCATATATTTT. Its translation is CASRDLFSGNTIYF.

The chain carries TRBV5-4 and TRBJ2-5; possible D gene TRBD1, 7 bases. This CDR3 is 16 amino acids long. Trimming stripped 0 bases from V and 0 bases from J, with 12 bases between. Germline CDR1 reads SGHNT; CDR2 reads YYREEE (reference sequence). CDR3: CASSLGSGGYQETQYF. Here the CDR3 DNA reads TGTGCCAGCAGCTTGGGGTCAGGGGGGTACCAAGAGACCCAGTACTTC.

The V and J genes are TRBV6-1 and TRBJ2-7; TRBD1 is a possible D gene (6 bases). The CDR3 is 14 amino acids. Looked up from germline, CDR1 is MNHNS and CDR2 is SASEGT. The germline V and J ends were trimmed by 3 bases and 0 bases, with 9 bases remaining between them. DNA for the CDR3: TGTGCCAGCAGTGATACAGGGTCCTCCTACGAGCAGTACTTC. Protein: CASSDTGSSYEQYF.

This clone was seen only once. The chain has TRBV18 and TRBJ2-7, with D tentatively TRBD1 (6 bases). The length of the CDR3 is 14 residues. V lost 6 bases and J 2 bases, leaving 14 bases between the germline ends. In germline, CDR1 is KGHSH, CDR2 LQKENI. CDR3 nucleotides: TGTGCCAGCTCGCCCCGCAGGGGCACCTACGAGCAGTACTTC. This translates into CASSPRRGTYEQYF. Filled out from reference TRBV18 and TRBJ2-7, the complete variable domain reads NAGVMQNPRHLVRRRGQEARLRCSPMKGHSHVYWYRQLPEEGLKFMVYLQKENIIDESGMPKERFSAEFPKEGPSILRIQQVVRGDSAAYFCASSPRRGTYEQYFGPGTRLTVT.

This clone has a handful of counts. CDR3 residues: CASSGRQGLREQYF. The CDR3 nucleotides read TGTGCCAGCAGTGGGAGACAGGGCCTGAGGGAGCAGTACTTC. J is TRBJ2-7 and V is TRBV2; 7 bases match TRBD1. Trimming cost V 4 bases and J 7 bases; bases outside gene matches: 10. This CDR3 contains 14 residues. Looked up from germline, CDR1 is SNHLY and CDR2 is FYNNEI.

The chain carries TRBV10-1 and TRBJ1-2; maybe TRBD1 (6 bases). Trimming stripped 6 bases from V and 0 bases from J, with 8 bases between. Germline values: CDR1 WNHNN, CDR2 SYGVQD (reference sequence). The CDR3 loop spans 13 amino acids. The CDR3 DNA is TGCGCCAGCAGCCGGGACACTAACTATGGCTACACCTTC. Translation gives CASSRDTNYGYTF.

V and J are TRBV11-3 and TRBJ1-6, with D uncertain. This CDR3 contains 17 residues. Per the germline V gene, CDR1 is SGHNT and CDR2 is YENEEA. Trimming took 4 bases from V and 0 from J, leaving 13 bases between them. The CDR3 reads CASSSLPLPSYNSPLHF. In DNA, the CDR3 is TGTGCCAGCAGCTCCTTGCCCCTTCCCTCCTATAATTCACCCCTCCACTTT.

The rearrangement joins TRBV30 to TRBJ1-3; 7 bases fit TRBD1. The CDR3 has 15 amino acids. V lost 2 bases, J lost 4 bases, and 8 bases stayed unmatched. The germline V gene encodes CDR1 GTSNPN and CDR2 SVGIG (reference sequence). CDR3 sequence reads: CAWSFKGARGNTIYF. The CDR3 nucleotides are TGTGCCTGGAGTTTCAAGGGGGCGCGAGGAAACACCATATATTTT.

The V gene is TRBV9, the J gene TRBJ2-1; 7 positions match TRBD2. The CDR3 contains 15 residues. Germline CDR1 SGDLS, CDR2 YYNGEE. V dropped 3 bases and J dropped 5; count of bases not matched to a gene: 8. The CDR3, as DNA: TGTGCCAGCAGCGCCAAGACTAGCCACGACAATGAGCAGTTCTTC. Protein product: CASSAKTSHDNEQFF.

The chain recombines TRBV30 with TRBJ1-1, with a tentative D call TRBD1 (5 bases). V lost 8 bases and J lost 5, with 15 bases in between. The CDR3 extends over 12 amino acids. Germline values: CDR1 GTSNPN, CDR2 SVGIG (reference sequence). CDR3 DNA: TGTGCCGGCCACCCAGAGGGGACTGAAGCTTTCTTT. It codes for CAGHPEGTEAFF. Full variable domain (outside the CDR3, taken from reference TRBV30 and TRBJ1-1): SQTIHQWPATLVQPVGSPLSLECTVEGTSNPNLYWYRQAAGRGLQLLFYSVGIGQISSEVPQNLSASRPQDRQFILSSKKLLLSDSGFYLCAGHPEGTEAFFGQGTRLTVV.

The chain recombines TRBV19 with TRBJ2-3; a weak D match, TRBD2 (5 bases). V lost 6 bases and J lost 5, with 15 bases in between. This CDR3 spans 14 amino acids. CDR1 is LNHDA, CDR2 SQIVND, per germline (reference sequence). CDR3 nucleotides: TGTGCCAGTAGACCGAGCGCCCGGGGAGATACGCAGTATTTT. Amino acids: CASRPSARGDTQYF.

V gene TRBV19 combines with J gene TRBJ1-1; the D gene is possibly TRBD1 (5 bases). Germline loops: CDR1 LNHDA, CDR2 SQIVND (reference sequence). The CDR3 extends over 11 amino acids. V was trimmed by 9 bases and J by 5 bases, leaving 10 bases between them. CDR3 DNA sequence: TGTGCCAGCCGGGGGAGAACTGAAGCTTTCTTT. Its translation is CASRGRTEAFF. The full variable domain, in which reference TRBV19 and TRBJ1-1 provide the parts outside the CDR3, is DGGITQSPKYLFRKEGQNVTLSCEQNLNHDAMYWYRQDPGQGLRLIYYSQIVNDFQKGDIAEGYSVSREKKESFPLTVTSAQKNPTAFYLCASRGRTEAFFGQGTRLTVV.

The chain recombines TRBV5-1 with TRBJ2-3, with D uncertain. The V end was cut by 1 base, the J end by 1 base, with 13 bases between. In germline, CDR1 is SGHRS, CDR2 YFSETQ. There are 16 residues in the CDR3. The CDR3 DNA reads TGCGCCAGCAGCTTGATGGCGGTTGTGGGCACAGATACGCAGTATTTT. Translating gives CASSLMAVVGTDTQYF.

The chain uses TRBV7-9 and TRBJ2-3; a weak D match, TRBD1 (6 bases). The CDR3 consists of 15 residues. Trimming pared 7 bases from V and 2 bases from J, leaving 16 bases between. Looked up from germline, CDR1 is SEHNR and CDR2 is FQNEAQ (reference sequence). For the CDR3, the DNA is TGTGCCAGCACCTCCACTGGACAGTTCACAGATACGCAGTATTTT. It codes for CASTSTGQFTDTQYF.

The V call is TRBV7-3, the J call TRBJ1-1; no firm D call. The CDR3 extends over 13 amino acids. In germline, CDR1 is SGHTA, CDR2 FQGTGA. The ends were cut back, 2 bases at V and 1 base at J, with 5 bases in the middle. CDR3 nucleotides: TGTGCCAGCAGCTTACAGGAGAACACTGAAGCTTTCTTT. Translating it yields CASSLQENTEAFF.

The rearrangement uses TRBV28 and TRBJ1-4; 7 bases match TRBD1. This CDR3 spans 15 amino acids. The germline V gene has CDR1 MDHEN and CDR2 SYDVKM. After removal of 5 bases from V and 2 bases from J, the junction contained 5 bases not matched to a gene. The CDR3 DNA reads TGTGCCAGCAGTAAAACAGGGGAGACTAATGAAAAACTGTTTTTT. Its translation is CASSKTGETNEKLFF.

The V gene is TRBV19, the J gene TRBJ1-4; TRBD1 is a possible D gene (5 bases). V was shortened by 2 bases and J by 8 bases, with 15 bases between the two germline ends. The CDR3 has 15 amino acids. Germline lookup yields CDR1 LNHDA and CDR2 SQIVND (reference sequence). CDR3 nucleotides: TGTGCCAGTAGTATAACAGGATCCGAGGGGGAAAAACTGTTTTTT. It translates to CASSITGSEGEKLFF.